Listed here is a single T cell receptor beta chain. As yet, its antigen is unknown. The sample is drawn from a study of shared clonotypes between healthy human individuals. Donors, without exception, were Caucasian adults residing in Nashville, Tennessee. The repertoire was sequenced with immunoSEQ multiplex PCR; TCRdb's copy has only in-frame clones and lacks some. This sample has about 1.4 million clones, with roughly 96% found just once. The CDR3 runs 13 residues. V dropped 0 bases and J dropped 8 bases, with 11 bases sitting between them. Germline V CDR1 and CDR2: SGHRS, YFSETQ. Study observations and caveats: Clonotype sharing across several donors was observed for 4.5% to 6.5% of naive CD4 clonotypes.

Material for sequencing was naive CD4+ T cells sorted from blood. Indicated subset: CD45RA+ positively selected. The chain couples TRBV5-1 to TRBJ1-2; D is uncertain. This receptor was obtained from a young man in good health. CDR3 loop: CASSLASAGGYTF. For the CDR3, the DNA is TGCGCCAGCAGCTTGGCATCGGCGGGCGGCTACACCTTC.